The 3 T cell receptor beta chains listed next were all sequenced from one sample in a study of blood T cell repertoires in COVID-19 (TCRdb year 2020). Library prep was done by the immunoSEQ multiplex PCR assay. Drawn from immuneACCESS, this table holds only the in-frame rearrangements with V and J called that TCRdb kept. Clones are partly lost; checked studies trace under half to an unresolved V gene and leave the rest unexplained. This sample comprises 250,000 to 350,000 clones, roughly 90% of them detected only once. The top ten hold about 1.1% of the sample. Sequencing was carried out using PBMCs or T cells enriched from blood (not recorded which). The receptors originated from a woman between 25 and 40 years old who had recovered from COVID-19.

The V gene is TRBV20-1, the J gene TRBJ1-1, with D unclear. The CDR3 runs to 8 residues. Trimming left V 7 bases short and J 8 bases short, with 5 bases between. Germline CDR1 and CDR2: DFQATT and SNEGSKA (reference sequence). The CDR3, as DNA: TGCAGTGTGAGCGAAGCTTTCTTT. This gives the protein CSVSEAFF.

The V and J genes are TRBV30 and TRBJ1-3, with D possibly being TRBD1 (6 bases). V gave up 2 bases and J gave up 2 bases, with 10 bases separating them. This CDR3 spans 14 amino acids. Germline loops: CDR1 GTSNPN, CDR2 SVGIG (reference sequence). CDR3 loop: CAWSQGKAGNTIYF. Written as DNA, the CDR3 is TGTGCCTGGAGTCAGGGGAAGGCTGGAAACACCATATATTTT.

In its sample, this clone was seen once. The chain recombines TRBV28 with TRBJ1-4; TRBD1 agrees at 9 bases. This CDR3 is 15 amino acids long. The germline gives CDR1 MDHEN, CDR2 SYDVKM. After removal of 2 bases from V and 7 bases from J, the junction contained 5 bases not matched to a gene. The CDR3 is CASSLGGTGSEKLFF. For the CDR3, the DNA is TGTGCCAGCAGTTTAGGGGGGACAGGGTCTGAAAAACTGTTTTTT.